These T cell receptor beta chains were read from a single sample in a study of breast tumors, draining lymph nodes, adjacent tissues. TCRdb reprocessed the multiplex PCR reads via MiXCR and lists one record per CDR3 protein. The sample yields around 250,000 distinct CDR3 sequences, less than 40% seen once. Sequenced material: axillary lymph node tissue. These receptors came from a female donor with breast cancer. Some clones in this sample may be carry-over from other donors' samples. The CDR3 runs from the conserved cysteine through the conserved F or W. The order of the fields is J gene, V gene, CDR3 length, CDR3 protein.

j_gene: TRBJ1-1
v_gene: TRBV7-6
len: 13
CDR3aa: CASSFNENTEAFF

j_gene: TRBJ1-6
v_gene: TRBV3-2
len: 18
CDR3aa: CASSQDRQADHYNSPLHF

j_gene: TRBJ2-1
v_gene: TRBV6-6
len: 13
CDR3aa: CASSGETLNEQFF

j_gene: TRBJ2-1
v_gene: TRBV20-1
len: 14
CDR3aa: CSASFRVSYNEQFF

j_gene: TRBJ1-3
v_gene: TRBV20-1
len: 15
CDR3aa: CSALPRQGIGNTIYF

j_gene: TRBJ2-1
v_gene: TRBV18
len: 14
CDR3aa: CASSPRQGGSEQFF

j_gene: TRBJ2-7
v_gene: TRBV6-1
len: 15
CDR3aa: CASSQPRTGVDEQYF

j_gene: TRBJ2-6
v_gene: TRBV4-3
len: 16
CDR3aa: CASSQIVNSGANVLTF

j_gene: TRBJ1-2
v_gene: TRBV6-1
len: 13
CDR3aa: CASGTVANYGYTF

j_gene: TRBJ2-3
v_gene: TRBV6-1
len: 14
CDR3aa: CASSAAGGTDTQYF

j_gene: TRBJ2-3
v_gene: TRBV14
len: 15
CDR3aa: CASSPTGYSTDTQYF

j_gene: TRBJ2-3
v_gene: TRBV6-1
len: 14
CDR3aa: CASGLSASTDTQYF

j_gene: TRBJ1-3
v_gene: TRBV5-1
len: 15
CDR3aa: CASSSGQTSGNTIYF

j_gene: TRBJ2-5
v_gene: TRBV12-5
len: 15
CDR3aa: CASGLRQAEGGTQYF

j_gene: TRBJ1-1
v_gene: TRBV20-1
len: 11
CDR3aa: CSAERGQKAFF

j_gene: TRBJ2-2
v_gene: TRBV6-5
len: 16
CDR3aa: CASSYSGQRRTGELFF

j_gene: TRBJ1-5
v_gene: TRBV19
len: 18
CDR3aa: CASSGYVIRTGDNQPQHF

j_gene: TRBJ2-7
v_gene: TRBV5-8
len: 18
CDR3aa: CASTILVTPGQGAYEQYF

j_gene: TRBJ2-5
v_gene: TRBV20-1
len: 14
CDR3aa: CSAGKLEGLATQYF

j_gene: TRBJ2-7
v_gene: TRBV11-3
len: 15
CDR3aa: CARSILITFSYEQYF

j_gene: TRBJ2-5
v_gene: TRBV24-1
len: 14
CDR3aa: CATSDVHSAETQYF

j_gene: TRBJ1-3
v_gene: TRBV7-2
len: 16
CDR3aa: CASSLRGIVSGNTIYF

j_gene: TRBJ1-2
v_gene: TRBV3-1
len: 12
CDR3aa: CASSLGENGYTF

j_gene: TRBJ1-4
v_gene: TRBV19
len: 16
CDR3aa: CASSLRQGSTNEKLFF

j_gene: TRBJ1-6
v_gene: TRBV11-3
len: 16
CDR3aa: CASSRGGQGYNSPLHF

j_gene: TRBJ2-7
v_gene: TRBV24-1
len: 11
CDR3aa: CATAGSYEQYF

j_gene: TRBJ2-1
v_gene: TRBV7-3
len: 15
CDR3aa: CASSLIRGSYNEQFF

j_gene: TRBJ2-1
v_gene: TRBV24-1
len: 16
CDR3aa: CATSNAPGQGYNEQFF

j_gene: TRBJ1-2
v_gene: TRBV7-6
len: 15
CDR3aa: CASSLTGKANYGYTF

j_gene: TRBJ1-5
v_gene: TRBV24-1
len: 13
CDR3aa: CATSDTTNQPQHF

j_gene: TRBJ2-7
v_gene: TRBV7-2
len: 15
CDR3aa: CASSLDGSSGYEQYF

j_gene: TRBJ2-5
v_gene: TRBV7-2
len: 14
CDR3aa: CASSLLLATETQYF

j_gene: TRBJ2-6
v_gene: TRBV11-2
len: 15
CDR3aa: CASRGVGVGANVLTF

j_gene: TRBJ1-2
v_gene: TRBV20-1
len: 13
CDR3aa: CSALTAQGSGYTF

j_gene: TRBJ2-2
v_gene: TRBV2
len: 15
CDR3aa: CASSAVRGGTGELFF

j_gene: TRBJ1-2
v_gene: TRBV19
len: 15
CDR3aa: CASSIVQGADYGYTF

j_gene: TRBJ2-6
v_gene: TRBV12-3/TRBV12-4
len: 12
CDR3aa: CASSLGTWVLTF

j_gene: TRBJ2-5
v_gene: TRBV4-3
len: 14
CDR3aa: CASSQDPGGETQYF

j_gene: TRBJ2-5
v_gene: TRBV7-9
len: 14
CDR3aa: CASRGDRAGATQYF

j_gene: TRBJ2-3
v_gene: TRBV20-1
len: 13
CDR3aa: CSGWGQGADTQYF

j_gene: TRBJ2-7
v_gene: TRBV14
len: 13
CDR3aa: CASSRAGANEQYF

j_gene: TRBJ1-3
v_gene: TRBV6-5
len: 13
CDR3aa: CASSHSRGNTIYF

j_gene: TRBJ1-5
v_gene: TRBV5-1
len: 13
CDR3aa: CASSWGTGLGEHF

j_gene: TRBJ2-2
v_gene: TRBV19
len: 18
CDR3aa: CASTPSLPGQGGAGELFF

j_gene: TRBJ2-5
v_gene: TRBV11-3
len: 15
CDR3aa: CASSPTSGSWETQYF

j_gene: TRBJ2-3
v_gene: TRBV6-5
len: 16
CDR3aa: CASSHRPFGGTDTQYF

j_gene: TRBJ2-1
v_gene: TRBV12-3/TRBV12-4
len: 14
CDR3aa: CASSLRPNNNEQFF

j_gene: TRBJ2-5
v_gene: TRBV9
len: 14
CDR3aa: CASSATLGVGTQYF

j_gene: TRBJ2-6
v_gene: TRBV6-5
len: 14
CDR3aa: CASSYGQGANVLTF